Included here is one TCR beta chain sequence, with context. Looked up from germline, CDR1 is LNHNV and CDR2 is YYDKDF (reference sequence). Trimming cost V 0 bases and J 2 bases; bases outside gene matches: 9. CDR3 length equals 17 residues. Profiled with immunoSEQ multiplex PCR; TCRdb holds only in-frame clones, not every one. Among approximately 100,000 clones listed, around 80% were seen once. The sample belongs to a study of control samples from healthy donors and cancer patients. The source of this sequence is a man in his 60s in good health. Sequenced: blood. This rearrangement joins TRBV15 to TRBJ2-5; 7 positions match TRBD1. Here the CDR3 reads CATSRDDPGQLQETQYF. CDR3 coding DNA: TGTGCCACCAGCAGAGATGATCCGGGACAGCTACAAGAGACCCAGTACTTC.